A selection of T cell receptor beta chains follows, all from one sample in a study of shared clonotypes between healthy human individuals. Profiled with immunoSEQ multiplex PCR; TCRdb holds only in-frame clones, not every one. This sample yields roughly 1,500,000 clones, of which 98% are seen a single time; about 0.42% belongs to the top ten. The specimen was naive CD4+ T cells sorted from blood. The receptors derive from a man aged 25 to 40 in good health. Each CDR3 is given with its conserved first and last residue. A D gene is named only where the DNA matches it firmly. Only some rows state a clone size, as once, few, many or a class for expanded clones.

v_gene: TRBV5-4
abundance: -
j_gene: TRBJ2-3
d_gene: -
CDR3aa: CASSLGGGQSTDTQYF
CDR3nt: TGTGCCAGCAGCTTGGGGGGGGGACAGAGCACAGATACGCAGTATTTT

v_gene: TRBV19
abundance: -
j_gene: TRBJ2-2
d_gene: TRBD2
CDR3aa: CASKRGGNTGELFF
CDR3nt: TGTGCCAGTAAGCGGGGAGGGAACACCGGGGAGCTGTTTTTT

v_gene: TRBV18
abundance: -
j_gene: TRBJ2-1
d_gene: -
CDR3aa: CASSPMASNYNEQFF
CDR3nt: TGTGCCAGCTCACCGATGGCCAGCAACTACAATGAGCAGTTCTTC

v_gene: TRBV7-9
abundance: -
j_gene: TRBJ2-1
d_gene: TRBD2
CDR3aa: CASSLAGGAVQFF
CDR3nt: TGTGCCAGCAGCTTAGCCGGGGGGGCAGTGCAGTTCTTC

v_gene: TRBV25-1
abundance: -
j_gene: TRBJ2-7
d_gene: -
CDR3aa: CASRSVGPNEQYF
CDR3nt: TGTGCCAGCAGGTCGGTGGGTCCAAACGAGCAGTACTTC

v_gene: TRBV7-5
abundance: -
j_gene: TRBJ2-7
d_gene: -
CDR3aa: CVRSLARQGFTYEQYF
CDR3nt: TGTGTCAGAAGCTTAGCGCGACAGGGGTTTACCTACGAGCAGTACTTC

v_gene: TRBV25-1
abundance: -
j_gene: TRBJ2-1
d_gene: TRBD2
CDR3aa: CASSDIGLGLYNEQFF
CDR3nt: TGTGCCAGCAGTGACATAGGACTAGGCCTCTACAATGAGCAGTTCTTC

v_gene: TRBV6-6
abundance: -
j_gene: TRBJ2-5
d_gene: TRBD2
CDR3aa: CASSPSGIGETQYF
CDR3nt: TGTGCCAGCAGCCCTAGCGGGATCGGGGAGACCCAGTACTTC

v_gene: TRBV9
abundance: -
j_gene: TRBJ2-1
d_gene: -
CDR3aa: CASSVSPPSGYNEQFF
CDR3nt: TGTGCCAGCAGCGTGAGTCCCCCTTCTGGATACAATGAGCAGTTCTTC

v_gene: TRBV27
abundance: -
j_gene: TRBJ2-2
d_gene: -
CDR3aa: CASSRRGGNTGELFF
CDR3nt: TGTGCCAGCAGCCGCCGGGGAGGGAACACCGGGGAGCTGTTTTTT

v_gene: TRBV2
abundance: -
j_gene: TRBJ2-1
d_gene: -
CDR3aa: CASSSDYNNYNEQFF
CDR3nt: TGTGCCAGCAGTTCGGACTACAATAATTACAATGAGCAGTTCTTC

v_gene: TRBV9
abundance: -
j_gene: TRBJ2-2
d_gene: -
CDR3aa: CASSVGAGTGELFF
CDR3nt: TGTGCCAGCAGCGTAGGCGCGGGCACCGGGGAGCTGTTTTTT

v_gene: TRBV5-1
abundance: -
j_gene: TRBJ2-2
d_gene: TRBD1
CDR3aa: CASSSDRGMNTGELFF
CDR3nt: TGCGCCAGCAGCTCGGACAGGGGAATGAACACCGGGGAGCTGTTTTTT

v_gene: TRBV19
abundance: -
j_gene: TRBJ2-3
d_gene: -
CDR3aa: CASSTRGTDAQYF
CDR3nt: TGTGCCAGTAGTACCCGGGGCACAGATGCGCAGTATTTT

v_gene: TRBV28
abundance: -
j_gene: TRBJ1-2
d_gene: -
CDR3aa: CASSLRRTNYGYTF
CDR3nt: TGTGCCAGCAGTTTGAGACGAACTAACTATGGCTACACCTTC

v_gene: TRBV5-4
abundance: -
j_gene: TRBJ2-1
d_gene: TRBD2
CDR3aa: CASSQAGTRGGSEQFF
CDR3nt: TGTGCCAGCAGCCAGGCCGGGACTAGGGGTGGGAGTGAGCAGTTCTTC

v_gene: TRBV7-2
abundance: -
j_gene: TRBJ2-1
d_gene: TRBD1
CDR3aa: CASSFTGGKQFF
CDR3nt: TGTGCCAGCAGCTTCACAGGGGGGAAGCAGTTCTTC

v_gene: TRBV5-1
abundance: -
j_gene: TRBJ2-7
d_gene: TRBD1
CDR3aa: CASSVLGQLYEQYF
CDR3nt: TGCGCCAGCAGCGTTCTGGGACAGCTATACGAGCAGTACTTC

v_gene: TRBV7-8
abundance: once
j_gene: TRBJ2-5
d_gene: -
CDR3aa: CASSLERRGRGSRAKETQYF
CDR3nt: TGTGCCAGCAGCTTAGAGAGGAGGGGGAGAGGAAGTCGGGCCAAAGAGACCCAGTACTTC

v_gene: TRBV6-5
abundance: -
j_gene: TRBJ1-2
d_gene: TRBD1
CDR3aa: CASIGQGAIGYGYTF
CDR3nt: TGTGCCAGCATTGGGCAGGGGGCTATTGGCTATGGCTACACCTTC

v_gene: TRBV2
abundance: -
j_gene: TRBJ1-1
d_gene: -
CDR3aa: CASSVPWQGLNTEAFF
CDR3nt: TGTGCCAGCAGTGTTCCCTGGCAGGGGCTGAACACTGAAGCTTTCTTT

v_gene: TRBV5-4
abundance: -
j_gene: TRBJ2-5
d_gene: TRBD2
CDR3aa: CASSFRAGETQYF
CDR3nt: TGTGCCAGCAGCTTTAGAGCGGGGGAGACCCAGTACTTC